Sequencing of this TCR beta chain was carried out in a study of T cells in narcolepsy. Study-level information: Donors had narcolepsy type 1 or type 2, or were healthy controls.

With respect to this clone: Its cognate antigen is unknown.

Generated by immunoSEQ multiplex PCR, the TCRdb table keeps only in-frame clones and is missing some. The repertoire holds 25,000 to 35,000 clones, with about four fifths as singletons. CDR3 length equals 16 residues. Looked up from germline, CDR1 is MNHNS and CDR2 is SASEGT. The V gene lost 3 bases and the J gene lost 0 bases, with 11 bases spanning the gap. Findings of the study overall: In some patient and control memory CD4+ samples, autoreactive clones were absent. Reportedly, autoreactive clonotypes were serially detected in patients' blood but not controls'. HCRT-specific and TRIB2-specific autoreactive clonotypes appeared among same-patient CSF and blood CD4+ clonotypes.

Sequences were obtained from CD45RA- memory CD4+ T cells from PBMCs. The clonotype was recovered from a human donor with narcolepsy. This chain uses TRBV6-1 with TRBJ1-4; weak D call: TRBD1 (6 bases). The CDR3 is CASSENPGATNEKLFF. In DNA, the CDR3 is TGTGCCAGCAGTGAGAATCCAGGGGCAACTAATGAAAAACTGTTTTTT.